The present T cell receptor beta chain was sequenced within a study of vaccination effects on CD4 cells after COVID-19. Study-wide background: Post-vaccination samples were obtained at early and late time points from a few convalescent patients. Study-level findings and limits: New vaccine-induced clones made up most post-vaccine spike-reactive clones in convalescents. Limitations: small convalescent group and missing early post-infection timepoints.

V trimming: 3 bases; J trimming: 2 bases; junction bases outside the gene matches: 6. The CDR3 totals 15 residues. CDR1 and CDR2 from the germline V gene are SGDLS and YYNGEE. As for this clone: No antigen is known for it.

Method: immunoSEQ multiplex PCR; TCRdb's copy keeps in-frame clones and lacks some. The sample shows some 50,000 clones, 65% to 75% of them seen only once. Following a roughly 11-day culture, CD4+ T cells were purified. It was between March and December 2020 that the person had a SARS-CoV-2 infection confirmed by PCR. Subjects were given two BNT162b2 or mRNA-1273 vaccine doses. On day 3 and again on day 7, half the medium was replaced with IL-2 medium. Material: CD4+ T cells from PBMCs cultured without peptide, obtained after COVID-19 vaccination. This chain joins TRBV9 and TRBJ2-3; 7 nucleotides match TRBD2. The source of this sequence is a human donor who had a prior SARS-CoV-2 infection. The DNA of the CDR3 is TGTGCCAGCAGCGGACGGGGGGTCCCCACAGATACGCAGTATTTT. Encoded protein: CASSGRGVPTDTQYF.